The clone carrying this T cell receptor beta chain appeared many times. As yet, its antigen is unknown. This record belongs to a study of CD8 T cells in ankylosing spondylitis. General observations from the study: Earlier reports found some motif variants in synovial fluid and blood in reactive arthritis. It was reported that disease-linked clones were significantly enriched in matched ankylosing spondylitis synovial fluid.

There are 15 residues in the CDR3. V was cut by 5 bases and J by 8 bases, with 20 bases left in between. The germline V gene has CDR1 SGDLS and CDR2 YYNGEE. Quantitative molecular-barcoded 5'-RACE generated the TCR beta libraries. TCRdb fed the 5' RACE reads into MiXCR, producing one record per CDR3 protein. Of around 25,000 distinct CDR3 sequences in the sample, over 2% are singletons; the top ten hold approximately 7.6%. Source material: blood, either unsorted or a sorted T cell fraction (not recorded which). The source of this sequence is a female donor with ankylosing spondylitis or in good health (not recorded which). The genes are TRBV9 and TRBJ2-1, with a weak D call TRBD1 (6 bases). CDR3 protein: CASRATPDSFDEQFF. In nucleotides, the CDR3 is TGTGCCAGCAGAGCAACCCCGGACAGTTTCGATGAGCAGTTCTTC.